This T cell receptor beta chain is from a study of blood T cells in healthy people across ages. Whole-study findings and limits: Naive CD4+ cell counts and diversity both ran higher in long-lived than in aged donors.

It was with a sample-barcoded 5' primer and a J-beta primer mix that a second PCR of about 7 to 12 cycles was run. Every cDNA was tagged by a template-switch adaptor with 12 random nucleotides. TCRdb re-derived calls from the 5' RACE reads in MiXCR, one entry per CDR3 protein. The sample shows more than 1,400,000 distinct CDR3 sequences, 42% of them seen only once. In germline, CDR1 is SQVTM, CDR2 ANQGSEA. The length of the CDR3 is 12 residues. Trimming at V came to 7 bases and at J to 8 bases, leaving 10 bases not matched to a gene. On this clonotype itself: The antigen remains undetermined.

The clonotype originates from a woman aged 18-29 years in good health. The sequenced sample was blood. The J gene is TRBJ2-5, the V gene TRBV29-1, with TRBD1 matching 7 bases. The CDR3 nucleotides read TGCAGCGCCGGACAGGCCACCGCCACCCAGTACTTC. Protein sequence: CSAGQATATQYF.